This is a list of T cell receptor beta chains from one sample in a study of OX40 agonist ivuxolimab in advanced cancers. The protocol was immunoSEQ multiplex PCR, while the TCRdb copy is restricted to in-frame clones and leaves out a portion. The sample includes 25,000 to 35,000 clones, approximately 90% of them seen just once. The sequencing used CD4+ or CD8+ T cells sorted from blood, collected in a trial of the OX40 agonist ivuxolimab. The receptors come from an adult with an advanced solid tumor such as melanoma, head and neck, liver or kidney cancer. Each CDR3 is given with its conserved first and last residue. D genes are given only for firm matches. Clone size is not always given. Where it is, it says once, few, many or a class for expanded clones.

TGTGCCAGCAGCGGGCCTGGAGGGGTCACAGATACGCAGTATTTT,CASSGPGGVTDTQYF,15,-,TRBJ2-3,TRBV9,-
TGTGCCAGCAGTTTAGCTCTGGGCGGTGCCGGGGAGCTGTTTTTT,CASSLALGGAGELFF,15,-,TRBJ2-2,TRBV27,-
TGTGCCAGCGACACAACCGGCTCCTACGAGCAGTACTTC,CASDTTGSYEQYF,13,-,TRBJ2-7,TRBV5-5,-
TGTGCCAGTAGTATAGGGGGGTTTGGCACTGAAGCTTTCTTT,CASSIGGFGTEAFF,14,-,TRBJ1-1,TRBV19,-
TGCGCCAGCAGCCATGGAGAGATCAAAAGCTCCTACAATGAGCAGTTCTTC,CASSHGEIKSSYNEQFF,17,-,TRBJ2-1,TRBV4-3,-
TGCGCCAGCAGCCAGACCCTCGGAAATAGCGGGAGGAGGACAGATACGCAGTATTTT,CASSQTLGNSGRRTDTQYF,19,-,TRBJ2-3,TRBV4-1,TRBD2
TGTGCCATCAGTGACCCCGGACAGGGTGGACAGCCCCAGCATTTT,CAISDPGQGGQPQHF,15,-,TRBJ1-5,TRBV10-3,TRBD1
TGTGCCAGCAGTCCCCAGGGCGCCCATGAAAAACTGTTTTTT,CASSPQGAHEKLFF,14,-,TRBJ1-4,TRBV27,-
TGTGCCAGCAGCTTGGGACAGGGGGCTGGCTACACCTTC,CASSLGQGAGYTF,13,-,TRBJ1-2,TRBV5-6,TRBD1
TGTGCCAGCAGCTTGAGTCGGGAGAGCTCCTACGAGCAGTACTTC,CASSLSRESSYEQYF,15,-,TRBJ2-7,TRBV7-8,-
TGTGCCAGCAGCTCGGAGTTGGGGACAGATACGCAGTATTTT,CASSSELGTDTQYF,14,-,TRBJ2-3,TRBV7-6,-
TGCGCCAGCAGCCAAGATAACGGAAACACCGGGGAGCTGTTTTTT,CASSQDNGNTGELFF,15,-,TRBJ2-2,TRBV4-3,-
TGTGCCAGTAGTACCGGACAGGGTAGCTCCTACGAGCAGTACTTC,CASSTGQGSSYEQYF,15,-,TRBJ2-7,TRBV19,TRBD1
TGTGCCTGGAGTGTACCGGTAGGGTTTACTGAAGCTTTCTTT,CAWSVPVGFTEAFF,14,-,TRBJ1-1,TRBV30,-
TGTGCCAGCAAGGTGAATGAGCAGTTCTTC,CASKVNEQFF,10,-,TRBJ2-1,TRBV2,-
TGTGCCAGCTCACGGGGGACTGAAGGCTCTGGAAACACCATATATTTT,CASSRGTEGSGNTIYF,16,-,TRBJ1-3,TRBV18,-
TGTGCCAGCCGGACAGGCAATCAGCCCCAGCATTTT,CASRTGNQPQHF,12,-,TRBJ1-5,TRBV6-1,-
TGTGCCAGCAGCGTAGCAGAGAACACTGAAGCTTTCTTT,CASSVAENTEAFF,13,-,TRBJ1-1,TRBV9,-
TGTGCCAGCAGCTCTTGTACAGGGAGGCTTTGCGAGACCCAGTACTTC,CASSSCTGRLCETQYF,16,-,TRBJ2-5,TRBV5-4,-
TGTGCCAGCAGTTTACCTGACAGGGTCGTTCGCCCTGGGGCCAACGTCCTGACTTTC,CASSLPDRVVRPGANVLTF,19,-,TRBJ2-6,TRBV28,TRBD1
TGTGCCAGCAGCGGCAACTCGGAGCAGTACTTC,CASSGNSEQYF,11,-,TRBJ2-7,TRBV9,-
TGTGCCAGCAGCCCGAGGACCTCGCTGAACACTGAAGCTTTCTTT,CASSPRTSLNTEAFF,15,-,TRBJ1-1,TRBV14,-
TGTGCCAGCAGCGCGGGGAGCCAGGCCTCCTACGAGCAGTACTTC,CASSAGSQASYEQYF,15,-,TRBJ2-7,TRBV9,-
TGTGCCAGCAGTTTGACAGGGTACACCGGGGAGCTGTTTTTT,CASSLTGYTGELFF,14,-,TRBJ2-2,TRBV27,TRBD1
TGTGCCAGCAGCTTGTGGACAGGAGCCTACGAGCAGTACTTC,CASSLWTGAYEQYF,14,-,TRBJ2-7,TRBV5-4,TRBD1
TGTGCCAGCAGTGCGACAGGGCGCCTTCTTTTTAATGAAAAACTGTTTTTT,CASSATGRLLFNEKLFF,17,-,TRBJ1-4,TRBV6-1,TRBD1
TGTGCCGGGGACCGACATTCACCCCTCCACTTT,CAGDRHSPLHF,11,-,TRBJ1-6,TRBV30,-
TGTGCCATCAGTGACAGACCTCAACACACCCCAGGAGAGCAGTACTTC,CAISDRPQHTPGEQYF,16,-,TRBJ2-7,TRBV10-3,-
TGTGCCAGCAGTTTCGGGGGCACCGGGGAGCTGTTTTTT,CASSFGGTGELFF,13,once,TRBJ2-2,TRBV27,-
TGTGCCAGTAGTGAGTGGGAGGGCACTGAAGCTTTCTTT,CASSEWEGTEAFF,13,-,TRBJ1-1,TRBV19,-
TGTGCCAGCAGTTACGCTAGCGGGAGTTACAATGAGCAGTTCTTC,CASSYASGSYNEQFF,15,-,TRBJ2-1,TRBV6-5,TRBD2
TGTGCCAGTAGTATAGTTCCGACAGACTATGGCTACACCTTC,CASSIVPTDYGYTF,14,once,TRBJ1-2,TRBV19,-
TGTGCCAGCAGTGGACCCACCCACACGACAGATACTACCGGGGAGCTGTTTTTT,CASSGPTHTTDTTGELFF,18,-,TRBJ2-2,TRBV5-6,-
TGCGCCAGCAGCCAATTGTACAGCCGGGATCAGCCCCAGCATTTT,CASSQLYSRDQPQHF,15,once,TRBJ1-5,TRBV4-3,-
TGTGCCAGCAGCACTCGACAGGGACCCCCCAATCAGCCCCAGCATTTT,CASSTRQGPPNQPQHF,16,once,TRBJ1-5,TRBV5-6,TRBD1
TGCGCCAGCAGCCAAGAAGGGGGAGATACGCAGTATTTT,CASSQEGGDTQYF,13,-,TRBJ2-3,TRBV4-3,-
TGTGCCAGCAGTTTGGCAGGGGTGGACACTGAAGCTTTCTTT,CASSLAGVDTEAFF,14,-,TRBJ1-1,TRBV5-6,-
TGTGCCAGCAGCGTCCGGGGGGTAGCGGACAACACCGGGGAGCTGTTTTTT,CASSVRGVADNTGELFF,17,-,TRBJ2-2,TRBV13,TRBD2
TGTGCCACCACCAATGACAGATCTGGAAACACCATATATTTT,CATTNDRSGNTIYF,14,-,TRBJ1-3,TRBV15,-